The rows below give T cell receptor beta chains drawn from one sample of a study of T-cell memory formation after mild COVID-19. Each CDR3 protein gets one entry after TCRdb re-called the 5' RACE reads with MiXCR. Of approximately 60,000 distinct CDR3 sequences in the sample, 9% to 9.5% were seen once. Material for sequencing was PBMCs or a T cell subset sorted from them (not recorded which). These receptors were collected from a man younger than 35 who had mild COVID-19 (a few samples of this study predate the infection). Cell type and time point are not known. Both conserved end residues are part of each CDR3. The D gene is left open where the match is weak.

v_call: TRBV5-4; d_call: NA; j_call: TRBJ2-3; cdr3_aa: CASSLTPRTTDTQYF
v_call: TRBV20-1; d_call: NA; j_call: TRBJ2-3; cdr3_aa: CSAETNTDTQYF
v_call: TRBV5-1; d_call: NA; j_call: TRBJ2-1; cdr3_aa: CASSLALGDNEQFF
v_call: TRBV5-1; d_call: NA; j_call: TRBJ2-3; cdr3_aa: CASSSTFGSTDTQYF
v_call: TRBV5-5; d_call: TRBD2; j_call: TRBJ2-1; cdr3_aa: CASSFDPGLDLGEQFF
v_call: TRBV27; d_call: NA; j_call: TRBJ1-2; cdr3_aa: CASSLFGHAVSYGYTF
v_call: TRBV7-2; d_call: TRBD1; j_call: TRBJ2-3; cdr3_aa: CASSLGQKDTQYF
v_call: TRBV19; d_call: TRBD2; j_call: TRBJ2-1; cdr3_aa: CASSMRRTSGGGVNEQFF
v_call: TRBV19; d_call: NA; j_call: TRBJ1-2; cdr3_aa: CASTRTGQEIHGYTF
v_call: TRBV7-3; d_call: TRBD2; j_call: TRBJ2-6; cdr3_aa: CASSSGAGRTGANVLTF
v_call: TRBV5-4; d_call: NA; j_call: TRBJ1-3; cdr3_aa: CASSLAGASGNTIYF
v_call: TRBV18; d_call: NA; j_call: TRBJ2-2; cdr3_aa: CASSPRRGEEELFF
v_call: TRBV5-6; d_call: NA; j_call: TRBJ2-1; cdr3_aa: CASSLPATYNEQFF
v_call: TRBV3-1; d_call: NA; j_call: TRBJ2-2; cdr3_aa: CASSQGSGTGELFF
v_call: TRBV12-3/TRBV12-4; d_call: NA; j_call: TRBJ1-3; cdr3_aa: CASSLSGNTIYF
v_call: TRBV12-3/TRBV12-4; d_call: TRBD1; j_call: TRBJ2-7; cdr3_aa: CASSLRPTGFSYEQYF
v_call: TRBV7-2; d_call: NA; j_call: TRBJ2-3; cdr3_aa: CASSFSRTQYF
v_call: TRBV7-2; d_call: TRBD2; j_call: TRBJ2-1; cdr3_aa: CASSLEPTSPYNEQFF
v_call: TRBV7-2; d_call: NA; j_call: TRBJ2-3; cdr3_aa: CASSFQGADTQYF
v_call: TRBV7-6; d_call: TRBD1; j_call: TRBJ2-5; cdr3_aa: CASSLGTTGGGKTQYF
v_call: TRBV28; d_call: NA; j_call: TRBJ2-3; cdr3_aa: CASRSLRDTQYF
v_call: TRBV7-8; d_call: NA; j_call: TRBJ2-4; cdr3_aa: CASSLGQKWNIQYF
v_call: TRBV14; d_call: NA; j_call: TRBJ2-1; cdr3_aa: CASSSGEGYGEQFF
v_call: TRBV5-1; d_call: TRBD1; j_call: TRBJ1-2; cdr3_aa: CASSGGQGSWDYGYTF
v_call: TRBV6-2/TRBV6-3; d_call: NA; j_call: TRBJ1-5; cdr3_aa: CASSRGAGQPQHF
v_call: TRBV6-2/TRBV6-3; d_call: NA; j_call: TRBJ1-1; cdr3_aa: CASSWGAGEAFF
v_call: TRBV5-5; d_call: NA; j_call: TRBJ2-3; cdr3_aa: CASSLAAGWSDTQYF
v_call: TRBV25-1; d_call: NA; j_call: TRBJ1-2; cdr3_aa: CASSAASFGYTF
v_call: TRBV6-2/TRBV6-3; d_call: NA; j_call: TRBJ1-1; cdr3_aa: CASSYWDFTEAFF
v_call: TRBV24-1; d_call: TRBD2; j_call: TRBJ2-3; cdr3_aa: CATSDPRAREGLTDTQYF
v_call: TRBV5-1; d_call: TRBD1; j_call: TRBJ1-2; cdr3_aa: CASSLVGTETNYGYTF
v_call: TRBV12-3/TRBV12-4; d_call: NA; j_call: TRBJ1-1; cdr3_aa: CASSFQGAPTEAFF
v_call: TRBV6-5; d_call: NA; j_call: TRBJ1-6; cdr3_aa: CASSPTSGVKRSPLHF
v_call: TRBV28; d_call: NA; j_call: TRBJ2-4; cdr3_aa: CASTLRTVAKNIQYF
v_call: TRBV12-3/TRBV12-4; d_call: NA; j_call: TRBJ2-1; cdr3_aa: CASTQGGREQFF
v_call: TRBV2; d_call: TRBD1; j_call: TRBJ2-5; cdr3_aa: CASTQSTGLETQYF
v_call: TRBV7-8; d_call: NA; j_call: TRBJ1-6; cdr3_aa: CASSLAGSPLHF
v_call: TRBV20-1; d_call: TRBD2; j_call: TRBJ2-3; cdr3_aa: CSATGLASTDTQYF
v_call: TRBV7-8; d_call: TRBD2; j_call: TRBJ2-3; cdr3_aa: CASRHEAGGGDTQYF
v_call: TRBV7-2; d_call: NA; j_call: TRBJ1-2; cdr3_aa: CASSLVLGGYGYTF
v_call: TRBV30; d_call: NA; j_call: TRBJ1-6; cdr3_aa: CAWSLWYNSPLHF
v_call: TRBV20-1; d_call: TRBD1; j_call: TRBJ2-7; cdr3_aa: CSAAPGQGTYEQYF
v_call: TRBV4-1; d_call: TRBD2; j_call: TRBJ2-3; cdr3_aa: CASSQEWASGGTDTQYF
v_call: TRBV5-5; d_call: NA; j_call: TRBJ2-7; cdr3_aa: CASSVGLHYEQYF
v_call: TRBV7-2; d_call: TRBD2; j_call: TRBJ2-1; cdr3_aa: CASSPFAGGLNEQFF
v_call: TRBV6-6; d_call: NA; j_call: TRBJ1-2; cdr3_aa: CASATPGRATGYTF
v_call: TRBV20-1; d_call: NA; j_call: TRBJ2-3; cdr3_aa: CSARGGPAADTQYF
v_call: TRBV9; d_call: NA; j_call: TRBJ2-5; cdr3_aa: CASSVAGQTQETQYF
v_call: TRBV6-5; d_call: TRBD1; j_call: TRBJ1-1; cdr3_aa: CASSYSGTGSTEAFF
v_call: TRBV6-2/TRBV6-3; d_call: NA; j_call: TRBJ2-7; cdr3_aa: CASTGHLYEQYF
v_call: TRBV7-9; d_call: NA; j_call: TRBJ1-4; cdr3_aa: CASHVGGTANEKLFF
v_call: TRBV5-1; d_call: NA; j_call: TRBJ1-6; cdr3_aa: CASTPDRNSPLHF
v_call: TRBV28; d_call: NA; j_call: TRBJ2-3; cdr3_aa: CASSFLSGTDMQYF
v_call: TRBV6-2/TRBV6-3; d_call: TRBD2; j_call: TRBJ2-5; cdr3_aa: CASSVAGGRGETQYF
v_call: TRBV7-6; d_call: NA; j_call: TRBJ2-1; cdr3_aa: CASRPGNRNEQFF
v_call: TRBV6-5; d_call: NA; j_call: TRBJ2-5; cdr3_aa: CASTKNQGQETQYF
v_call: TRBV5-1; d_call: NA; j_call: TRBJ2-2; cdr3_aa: CASSLSYGGTGELFF
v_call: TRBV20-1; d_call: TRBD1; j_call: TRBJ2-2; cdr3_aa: CSASDRGDTGELFF